This TCR beta chain was observed in a study of blood T cells in healthy people across ages. Combining a sample-barcoded 5' primer with a J-beta primer mix, a second PCR ran for roughly 7 to 11 cycles. Per-sample output comprised a minimum of 2.5 million paired-end reads containing CDR3. TCRdb called the 5' RACE reads again in MiXCR, with one record for every CDR3 protein. The data contain about 830,000 distinct CDR3 sequences, around two thirds of them singletons. Broader study findings: Long-lived and aged donors differed, with more naive CD4+ cells and higher diversity in the long-lived.

As concerns this clonotype: The target antigen is unknown.

This TCR was recovered from a man younger than 45 in good health. The material sequenced was blood.

The CDR3 DNA follows: TGTGCCAGCAGCAACGTCCCCAGTGGGGCCAACGTCCTGACTTTC. Translated, it gives CASSNVPSGANVLTF. V gene TRBV21-1 combines with J gene TRBJ2-6; the listed D gene, TRBD1, was not tested against the DNA. TRBV21-1 is tagged as a pseudogene. The CDR3 has 15 residues.